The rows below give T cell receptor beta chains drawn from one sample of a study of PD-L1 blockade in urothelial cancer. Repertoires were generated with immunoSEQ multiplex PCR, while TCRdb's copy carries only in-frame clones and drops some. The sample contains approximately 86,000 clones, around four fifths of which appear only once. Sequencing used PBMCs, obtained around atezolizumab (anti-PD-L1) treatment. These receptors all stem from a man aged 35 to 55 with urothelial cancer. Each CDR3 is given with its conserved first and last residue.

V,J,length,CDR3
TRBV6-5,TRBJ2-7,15,CASSNPGTSKHEQYF
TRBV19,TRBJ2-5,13,CASRQGPQETQYF
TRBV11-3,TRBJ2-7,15,CASSATGELPYEQYF
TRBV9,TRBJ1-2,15,CASSLSGTANYGYTF
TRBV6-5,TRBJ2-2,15,CASRTGQGSSGELFF
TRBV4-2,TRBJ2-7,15,CASSQVLAGSYEQYF
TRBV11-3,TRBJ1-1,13,CASSLRRNTEAFF
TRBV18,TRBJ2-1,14,CASSPRTTGNEQFF
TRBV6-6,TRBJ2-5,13,CASTGRGAETQYF
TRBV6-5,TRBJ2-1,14,CASRSSSSYNEQFF
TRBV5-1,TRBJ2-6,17,CASSLWTGGAGANVLTF
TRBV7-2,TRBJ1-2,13,CASSLEGAVGYTF
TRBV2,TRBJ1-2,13,CASRRTVEDGYTF
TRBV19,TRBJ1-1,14,CASSTETGRAEAFF
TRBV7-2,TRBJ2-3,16,CASSSRTSGSRHTQYF
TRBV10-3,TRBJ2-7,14,CAISGGASGYEQYF
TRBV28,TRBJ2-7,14,CASSLRREGYEQYF
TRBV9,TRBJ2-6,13,CASTGIGANVLTF
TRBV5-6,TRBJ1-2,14,CASGFPGGYYGYTF
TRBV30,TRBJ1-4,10,CALEREKLFF
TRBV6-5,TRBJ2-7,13,CASSYSQPYEQYF
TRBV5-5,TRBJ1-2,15,CASSSEGQGQGGYTF
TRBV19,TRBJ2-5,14,CARDNGPGRETQYF